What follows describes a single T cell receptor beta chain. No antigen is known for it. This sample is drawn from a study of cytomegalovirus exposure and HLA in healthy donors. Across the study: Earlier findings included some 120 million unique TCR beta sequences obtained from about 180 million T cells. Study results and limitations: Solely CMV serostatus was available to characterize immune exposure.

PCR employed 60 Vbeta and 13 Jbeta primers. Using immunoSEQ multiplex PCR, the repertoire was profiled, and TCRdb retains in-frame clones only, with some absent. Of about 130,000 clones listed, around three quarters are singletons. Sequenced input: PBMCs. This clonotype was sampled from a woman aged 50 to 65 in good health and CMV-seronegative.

In DNA, the CDR3 is TGTGCCAGCAGCGTATACGCGGCGACAGGGGAAGCTTTCTTT. Its protein product is CASSVYAATGEAFF. The rearrangement links TRBV9 to TRBJ1-1; 7 nucleotides align to TRBD1. The V gene end was trimmed by 1 base and the J gene end by 8 bases; junction bases not matched to a gene: 8. This CDR3 region has 14 residues. In germline, CDR1 is SGDLS, CDR2 YYNGEE. The variable domain in full, completed from reference TRBV9 and TRBJ1-1, reads DSGVTQTPKHLITATGQRVTLRCSPRSGDLSVYWYQQSLDQGLQFLIQYYNGEERAKGNILERFSAQQFPDLHSELNLSSLELGDSALYFCASSVYAATGEAFFGQGTRLTVV.